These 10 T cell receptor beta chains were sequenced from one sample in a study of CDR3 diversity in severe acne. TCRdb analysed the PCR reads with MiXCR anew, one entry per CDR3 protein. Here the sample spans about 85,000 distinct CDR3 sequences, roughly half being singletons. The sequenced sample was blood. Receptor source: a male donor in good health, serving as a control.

CDR3 amino acids: CASSTQDSPLHF. The CDR3 coding sequence is TGTGCCAGCAGCACTCAGGATTCACCCCTCCACTTT. The rearrangement links TRBV2 to TRBJ1-6; D is undetermined. This CDR3 is 12 amino acids long. Trimming left V 6 bases short and J 8 bases short, with 8 bases between. Germline V lookup: CDR1 SNHLY, CDR2 FYNNEI.

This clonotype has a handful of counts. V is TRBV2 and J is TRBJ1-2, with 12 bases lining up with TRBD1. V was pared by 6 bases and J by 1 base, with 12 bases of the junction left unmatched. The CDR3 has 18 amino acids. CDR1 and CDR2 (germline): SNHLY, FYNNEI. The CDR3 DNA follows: TGTGCCAGCAGCTTAGTTGGGACAGGGGGCGCCGGTAACTATGGCTACACCTTC. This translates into CASSLVGTGGAGNYGYTF.

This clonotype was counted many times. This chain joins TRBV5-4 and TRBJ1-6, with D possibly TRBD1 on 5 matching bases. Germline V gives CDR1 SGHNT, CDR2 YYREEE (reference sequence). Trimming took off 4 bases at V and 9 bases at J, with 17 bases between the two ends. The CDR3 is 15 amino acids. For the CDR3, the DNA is TGTGCCAGCAGCAGGCTCATGGGCCAGGGTTCACCCCTCCACTTT. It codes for CASSRLMGQGSPLHF.

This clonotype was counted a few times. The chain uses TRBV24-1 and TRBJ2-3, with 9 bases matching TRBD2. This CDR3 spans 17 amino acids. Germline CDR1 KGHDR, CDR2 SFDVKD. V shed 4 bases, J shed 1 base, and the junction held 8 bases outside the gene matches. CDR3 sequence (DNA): TGTGCCACCAGTGACCCTTATAGCGGGAGCGGCACAGATACGCAGTATTTT. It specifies CATSDPYSGSGTDTQYF.

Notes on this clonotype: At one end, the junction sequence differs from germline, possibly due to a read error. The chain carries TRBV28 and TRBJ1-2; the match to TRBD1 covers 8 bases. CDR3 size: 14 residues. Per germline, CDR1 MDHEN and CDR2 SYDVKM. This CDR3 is CASTPETGVMGFTF. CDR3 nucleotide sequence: TGTGCCAGCACCCCCGAGACAGGGGTGATGGGCTTCACCTTC.

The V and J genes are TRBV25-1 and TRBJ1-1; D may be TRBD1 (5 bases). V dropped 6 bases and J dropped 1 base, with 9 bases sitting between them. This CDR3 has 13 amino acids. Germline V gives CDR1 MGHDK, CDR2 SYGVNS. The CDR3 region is CASRWGTNTEAFF. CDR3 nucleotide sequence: TGTGCCAGCAGATGGGGCACGAACACTGAAGCTTTCTTT.

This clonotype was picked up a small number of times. The CDR3 loop is CASSLLSRDSPLHF. The CDR3 DNA is TGTGCCAGCAGCTTACTCTCCCGGGATTCACCCCTCCACTTT. The rearrangement uses TRBV7-2 and TRBJ1-6; D remains unclear. V gave up 2 bases and J gave up 8 bases, with 10 bases separating them. The V gene's germline CDR1 is SGHTA and CDR2 FQGNSA. The CDR3 covers 14 residues.

CDR3 region: CASRFAGPRGYTF. CDR3 in DNA: TGCGCCAGCAGATTCGCAGGGCCTAGAGGCTACACCTTC. This chain uses TRBV5-1 with TRBJ1-2; tentatively, D is TRBD1 (5 bases). From germline, CDR1 is SGHRS and CDR2 YFSETQ. Trimming pared 5 bases from V and 8 bases from J, leaving 16 bases between. The CDR3 covers 13 residues.

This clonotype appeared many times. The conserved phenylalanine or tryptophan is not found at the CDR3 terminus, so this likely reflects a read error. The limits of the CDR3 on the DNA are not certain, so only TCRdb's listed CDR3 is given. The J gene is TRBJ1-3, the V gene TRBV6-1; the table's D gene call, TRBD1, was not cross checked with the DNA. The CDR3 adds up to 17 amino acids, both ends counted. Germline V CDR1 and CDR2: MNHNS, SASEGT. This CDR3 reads CASSHREDRGRRGARGD.

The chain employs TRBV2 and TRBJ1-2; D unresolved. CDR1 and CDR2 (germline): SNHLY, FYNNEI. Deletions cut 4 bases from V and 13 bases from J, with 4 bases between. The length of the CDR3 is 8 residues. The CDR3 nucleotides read TGTGCCAGCAGTGGCGGCACCTTC. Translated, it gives CASSGGTF.